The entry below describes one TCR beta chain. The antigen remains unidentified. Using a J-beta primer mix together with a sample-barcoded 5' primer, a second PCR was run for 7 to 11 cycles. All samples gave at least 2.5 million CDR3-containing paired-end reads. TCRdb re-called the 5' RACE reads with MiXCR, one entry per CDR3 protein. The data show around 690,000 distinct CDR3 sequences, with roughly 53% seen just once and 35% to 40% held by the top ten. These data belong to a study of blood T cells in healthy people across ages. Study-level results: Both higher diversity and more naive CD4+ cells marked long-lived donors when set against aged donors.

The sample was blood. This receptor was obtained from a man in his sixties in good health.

The CDR3 is CASNPPYRGMGEQFF. CDR3 DNA: TGTGCCAGCAACCCTCCATACAGGGGGATGGGTGAGCAGTTCTTC. The chain carries TRBV12-3 or TRBV12-4 and TRBJ2-1; 8 bases line up with TRBD1. Germline trimming cut 7 bases from V and 9 bases from J; bases unmatched to any gene: 14. CDR3 length equals 15 residues.